The clone carrying this TCR beta chain was seen at least ten times. Its antigen is still unknown. This sample was taken from a study of CD8+CD57+ T cells in acquired aplastic anemia. Study-level results: Around 29 shared CD8+ CDR3s appeared highly expressed within patients' immunodominant clones.

Genomic DNA constituted the template upon which TCR beta VDJ and CDR3 profiling was performed. TCRdb used MiXCR to reprocess the reads, holding one entry per CDR3 protein. Of 150,000 to 200,000 distinct CDR3 sequences in the sample, 64% were seen once. The ends were cut back, 4 bases at V and 3 bases at J, with 13 bases in the middle. The germline CDR1 and CDR2 sequences are SGHTS and YDEGEE. The CDR3 loop spans 14 amino acids. This TCR came from a human donor with severe aplastic anemia or a healthy control (not recorded which). The rearrangement uses TRBV5-8 and TRBJ1-1; D not resolved. Specimen: sorted CD4+, CD8+, or CD8+CD57+ T cells (not recorded which) from PBMCs. DNA for the CDR3: TGTGCCAGCAGCCCGAACCCTTCCCACACTGAAGCTTTCTTT. It is translated as CASSPNPSHTEAFF.